The 17 T cell receptor beta chains below all came from one sample that was sequenced in a study of control samples from healthy donors and cancer patients. Data came from immunoSEQ multiplex PCR; TCRdb stores just in-frame clones and leaves some out. Here the sample spans 80,000 to 100,000 clones, 79% being singletons. Input material: blood. These receptors originate from a woman younger than 45 in good health.

The chain is built from TRBV5-1 and TRBJ2-3; 12 bases are a match to TRBD2. V was pared by 6 bases and J by 13 bases, with 3 bases of the junction left unmatched. This CDR3 has 11 residues. Germline V gives CDR1 SGHRS, CDR2 YFSETQ. DNA for the CDR3: TGCGCCAGCACTAGCGGGGGGGCTAAGTATTTT. As protein: CASTSGGAKYF.

The rearrangement uses TRBV19 and TRBJ1-2; D ambiguous. The CDR3 length is 13 residues. Trimming stripped 4 bases from V and 4 bases from J, with 10 bases between. Germline assignment: CDR1 LNHDA and CDR2 SQIVND (reference sequence). CDR3 coding DNA: TGTGCCAGTAGTAGGGATTTCTCCTATGGCTACACCTTC. It translates to CASSRDFSYGYTF.

The chain is built from TRBV7-7 and TRBJ1-3; 8 bases match TRBD1. The CDR3 consists of 16 residues. Per germline, CDR1 SSHAT and CDR2 FNYEAQ (reference sequence). The junction had 4 bases not matched to a gene; V was cut back by 1 base and J by 2 bases. The CDR3 coding sequence is TGTGCCAGCAGCTTAGGTGGGACAGGACCTGGAAACACCATATATTTT. Its protein product is CASSLGGTGPGNTIYF.

The genes are TRBV5-6 and TRBJ1-1, with 8 bases that match TRBD1. The CDR3 is 16 residues long. The germline V gene encodes CDR1 SGHDT and CDR2 YYEEEE. The V segment lost 4 bases and the J segment 5 bases; nucleotides outside the gene matches: 13. CDR3 region: CASSIWTGFQLTEAFF. As DNA, the CDR3 is TGTGCCAGCAGCATCTGGACAGGGTTCCAACTAACTGAAGCTTTCTTT.

This rearrangement joins TRBV2 to TRBJ2-3; 8 positions match TRBD2. J was trimmed by 0 bases and V by 6 bases; bases with no gene match: 5. Germline-derived CDR1 and CDR2 are SNHLY and FYNNEI. CDR3 length equals 15 residues. CDR3 amino acids: CASRQGGGSTDTQYF. The CDR3 nucleotides are TGTGCCAGCAGACAAGGCGGGGGGAGCACAGATACGCAGTATTTT.

This chain links TRBV10-3 with TRBJ1-2; TRBD1 aligns across 10 bases. V trimming: 6 bases; J trimming: 0 bases; junction bases outside the gene matches: 7. CDR3 length: 16 amino acids. CDR1 is ENHRY and CDR2 is SYGVKD in the germline V gene. The CDR3 sequence: CAIRPGQGGANYGYTF. CDR3 in DNA: TGTGCCATCAGGCCCGGACAGGGGGGAGCTAACTATGGCTACACCTTC.

The chain has TRBV6-2 or TRBV6-3 and TRBJ2-2; D is undetermined. This CDR3 contains 16 residues. CDR1 MNHEY and CDR2 SVGEGT come from the germline V gene. V lost 0 bases, J lost 6 bases, and 14 bases lay in between. CDR3 loop: CASSYSFGTSPGELFF. The CDR3 DNA follows: TGTGCCAGCAGTTACTCGTTCGGAACCTCCCCCGGGGAGCTGTTTTTT.

This clone showed up many times. J is TRBJ1-1 and V is TRBV19; weak D call: TRBD1 (6 bases). The CDR3 is 15 residues long. V was shortened by 10 bases and J by 0 bases, with 18 bases between the two germline ends. Germline V lookup: CDR1 LNHDA, CDR2 SQIVND (reference sequence). The CDR3: CATFTGGRMNTEAFF. CDR3 in DNA: TGTGCCACCTTTACGGGGGGCCGCATGAACACTGAAGCTTTCTTT.

The chain links TRBV7-2 to TRBJ1-2, with a possible D match to TRBD1 (5 bases). This CDR3 has 15 amino acids. Trimming cost V 7 bases and J 8 bases, with 23 bases left between them. The germline gives CDR1 SGHTA, CDR2 FQGNSA. The CDR3 DNA reads as TGTGCCAGCATTACCTCGTCTGACGGGGCGCAAGGCTACACCTTC. Its protein product is CASITSSDGAQGYTF.

This clone was observed a handful of times. CDR3 nucleotides: TGTGCCAGCAGCGACTGGACACAGAACTATGGCTACACCTTC. Amino acid sequence: CASSDWTQNYGYTF. The rearrangement links TRBV7-9 to TRBJ1-2; possible D gene TRBD1, 5 bases. There are 14 residues in the CDR3. Germline CDR1 SEHNR, CDR2 FQNEAQ (reference sequence). V lost 5 bases and J lost 2, with 12 bases in between.

About this clone itself: The sample holds other DNA sequences that translate to the same CDR3. The chain has TRBV5-1 and TRBJ2-7; D is unresolved. The CDR3 has 14 amino acids. V was pared by 0 bases and J by 1 base, with 8 bases between. Germline loops: CDR1 SGHRS, CDR2 YFSETQ. CDR3 DNA: TGCGCCAGCAGCTTGGGCAAAAGTTCCTACGAGCAGTACTTC. Translation: CASSLGKSSYEQYF.

A remark on this clone: Because the CDR3's place on the DNA is in doubt, the DNA is left out and the CDR3 is given as listed by TCRdb. The rearrangement uses TRBV29-1 and TRBJ2-7; the table calls TRBD2, which could not be checked here. 15 amino acids form the CDR3, both terminal residues included. Germline loops: CDR1 SQVTM, CDR2 ANQGSEA. The chain's CDR3 is CSVVFWRGPAYEQYF.

This chain joins TRBV10-2 and TRBJ1-1; tentatively, D is TRBD1 (5 bases). This CDR3 spans 14 amino acids. V shed 2 bases and J shed 5 bases, with 12 bases lying between them. Germline V gene data show CDR1 as WSHSY and CDR2 as SAAADI. The CDR3 here is CASSEGVWGTEAFF. The DNA for the CDR3 is TGCGCCAGCAGTGAGGGGGTCTGGGGGACTGAAGCTTTCTTT.

The rearrangement links TRBV12-3 or TRBV12-4 to TRBJ1-1; D possibly corresponds to TRBD1 (6 bases). CDR3 size: 13 residues. Trimming took off 6 bases at V and 0 bases at J, with 8 bases between the two ends. CDR3 in DNA: TGTGCCAGCAGGACAGGCATGAACACTGAAGCTTTCTTT. Its protein is CASRTGMNTEAFF.

The chain has TRBV2 and TRBJ1-5; no reliable D call. The CDR3 spans 14 residues. Germline-derived CDR1 and CDR2 are SNHLY and FYNNEI. With 4 bases removed from V and 9 bases from J, the gap between germline ends came to 16 bases. This chain's CDR3 is CASSVRRTPGPQHF. The CDR3 DNA reads TGTGCCAGCAGTGTACGACGGACCCCAGGGCCCCAGCATTTT.

This chain links TRBV29-1 with TRBJ1-4; no reliable D call. The V gene lost 4 bases and the J gene lost 5 bases, with 11 bases spanning the gap. The CDR3 totals 13 residues. The V gene's germline CDR1 is SQVTM and CDR2 ANQGSEA. CDR3: CSVARVNNEKLFF. In DNA form, the CDR3 reads TGCAGCGTTGCTCGGGTAAACAATGAAAAACTGTTTTTT.

The V gene is TRBV6-2 or TRBV6-3, the J gene TRBJ2-3; D remains unclear. This CDR3 has 14 amino acids. Per the germline V gene, CDR1 is MNHEY and CDR2 is SVGEGT. V was trimmed by 4 bases and J by 0 bases, leaving 8 bases between them. CDR3 bases: TGTGCCAGCAGTTCTCCACTCAGCACAGATACGCAGTATTTT. Translated: CASSSPLSTDTQYF.